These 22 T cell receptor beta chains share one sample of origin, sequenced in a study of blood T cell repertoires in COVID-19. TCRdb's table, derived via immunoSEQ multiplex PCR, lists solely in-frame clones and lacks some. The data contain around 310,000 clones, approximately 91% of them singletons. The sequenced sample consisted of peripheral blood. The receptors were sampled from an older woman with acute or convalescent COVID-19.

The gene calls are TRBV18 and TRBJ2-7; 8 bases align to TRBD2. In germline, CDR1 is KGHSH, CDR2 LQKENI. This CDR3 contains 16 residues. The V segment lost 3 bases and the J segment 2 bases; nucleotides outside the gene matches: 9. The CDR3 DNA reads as TGTGCCAGCTCACCCCGGGGGGGCCTGGAGGCCTACGAGCAGTACTTC. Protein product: CASSPRGGLEAYEQYF.

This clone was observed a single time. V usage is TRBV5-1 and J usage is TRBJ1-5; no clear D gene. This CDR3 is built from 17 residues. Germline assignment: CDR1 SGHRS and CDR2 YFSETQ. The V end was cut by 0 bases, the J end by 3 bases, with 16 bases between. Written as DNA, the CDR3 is TGCGCCAGCAGCTTGGAACCCTCAATTCAGGTCAATCAGCCCCAGCATTTT. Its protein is CASSLEPSIQVNQPQHF.

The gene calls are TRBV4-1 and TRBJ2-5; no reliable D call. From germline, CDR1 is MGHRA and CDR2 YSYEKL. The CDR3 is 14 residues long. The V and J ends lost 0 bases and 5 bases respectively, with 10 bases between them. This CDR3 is CASSQETTLETQYF. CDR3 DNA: TGCGCCAGCAGCCAAGAAACAACATTGGAGACCCAGTACTTC.

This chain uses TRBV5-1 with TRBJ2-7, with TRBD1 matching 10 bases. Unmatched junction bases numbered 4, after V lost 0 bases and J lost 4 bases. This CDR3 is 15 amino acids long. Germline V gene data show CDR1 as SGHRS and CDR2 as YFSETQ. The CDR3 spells CASSLGDRGLYEQYF. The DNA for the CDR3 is TGCGCCAGCAGCTTGGGGGACAGGGGTCTATACGAGCAGTACTTC.

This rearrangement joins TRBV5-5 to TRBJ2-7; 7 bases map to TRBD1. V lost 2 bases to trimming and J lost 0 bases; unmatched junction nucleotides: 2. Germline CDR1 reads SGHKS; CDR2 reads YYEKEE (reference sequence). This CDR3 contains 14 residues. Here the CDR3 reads CASSLGQASYEQYF. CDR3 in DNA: TGTGCCAGCAGCTTAGGACAGGCCTCCTACGAGCAGTACTTC.

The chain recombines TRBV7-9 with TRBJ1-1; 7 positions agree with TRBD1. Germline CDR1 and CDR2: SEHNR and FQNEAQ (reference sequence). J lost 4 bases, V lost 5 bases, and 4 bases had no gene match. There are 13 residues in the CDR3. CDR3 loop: CASSVDRATEAFF. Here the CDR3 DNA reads TGTGCCAGCAGCGTTGACAGGGCCACTGAAGCTTTCTTT.

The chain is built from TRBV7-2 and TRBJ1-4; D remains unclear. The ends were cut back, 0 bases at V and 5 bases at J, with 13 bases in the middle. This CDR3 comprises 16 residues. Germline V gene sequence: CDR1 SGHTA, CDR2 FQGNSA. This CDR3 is CASSLALLGRNEKLFF. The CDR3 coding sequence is TGTGCCAGCAGCTTAGCCCTCCTTGGCAGGAATGAAAAACTGTTTTTT. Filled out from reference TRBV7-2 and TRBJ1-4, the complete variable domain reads GAGVSQSPSNKVTEKGKDVELRCDPISGHTALYWYRQSLGQGLEFLIYFQGNSAPDKSGLPSDRFSAERTGGSVSTLTIQRTQQEDSAVYLCASSLALLGRNEKLFFGSGTQLSVL.

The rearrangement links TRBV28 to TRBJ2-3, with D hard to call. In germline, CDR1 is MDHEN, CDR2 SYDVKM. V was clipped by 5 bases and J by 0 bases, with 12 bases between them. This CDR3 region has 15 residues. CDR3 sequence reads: CASSLRLDSTDTQYF. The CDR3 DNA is TGTGCCAGCAGTCTACGACTGGATAGCACAGATACGCAGTATTTT.

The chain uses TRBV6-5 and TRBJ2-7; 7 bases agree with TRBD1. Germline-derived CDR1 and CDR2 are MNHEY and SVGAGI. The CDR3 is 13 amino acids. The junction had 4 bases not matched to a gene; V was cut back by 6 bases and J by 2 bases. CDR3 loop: CASRGQNPYEQYF. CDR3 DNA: TGTGCCAGCAGGGGACAGAACCCCTACGAGCAGTACTTC.

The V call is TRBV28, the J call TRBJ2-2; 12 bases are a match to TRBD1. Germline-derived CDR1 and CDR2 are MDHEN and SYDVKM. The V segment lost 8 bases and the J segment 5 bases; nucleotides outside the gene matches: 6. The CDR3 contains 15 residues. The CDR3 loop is CASGDRGRRTGELFF. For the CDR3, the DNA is TGTGCCAGCGGGGACAGGGGGCGAAGAACCGGGGAGCTGTTTTTT.

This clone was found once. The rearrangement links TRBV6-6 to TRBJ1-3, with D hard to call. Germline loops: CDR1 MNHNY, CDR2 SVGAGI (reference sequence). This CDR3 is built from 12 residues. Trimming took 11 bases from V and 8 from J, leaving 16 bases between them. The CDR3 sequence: CAAGITGDTIYF. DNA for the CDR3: TGTGCCGCTGGCATTACCGGAGACACCATATATTTT.

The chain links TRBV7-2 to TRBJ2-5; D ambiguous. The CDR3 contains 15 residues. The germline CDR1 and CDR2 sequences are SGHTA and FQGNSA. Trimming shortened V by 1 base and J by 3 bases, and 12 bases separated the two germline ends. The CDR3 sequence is CASSLGFVLEETQYF. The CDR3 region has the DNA TGTGCCAGCAGCTTAGGATTCGTTTTAGAAGAGACCCAGTACTTC.

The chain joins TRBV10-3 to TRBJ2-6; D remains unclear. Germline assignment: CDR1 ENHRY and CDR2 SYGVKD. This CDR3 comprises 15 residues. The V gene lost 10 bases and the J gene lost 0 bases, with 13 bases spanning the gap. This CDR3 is CASGPTASGANVLTF. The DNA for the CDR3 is TGTGCCAGCGGTCCCACCGCCTCTGGGGCCAACGTCCTGACTTTC.

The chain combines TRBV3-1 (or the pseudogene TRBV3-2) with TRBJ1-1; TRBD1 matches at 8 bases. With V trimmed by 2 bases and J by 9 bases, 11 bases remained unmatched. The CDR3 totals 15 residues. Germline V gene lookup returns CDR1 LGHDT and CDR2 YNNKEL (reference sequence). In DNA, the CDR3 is TGTGCCAGCAGCCAAAAGACAGGGGTTATCCCCCAAGCTTTCTTT. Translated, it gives CASSQKTGVIPQAFF.

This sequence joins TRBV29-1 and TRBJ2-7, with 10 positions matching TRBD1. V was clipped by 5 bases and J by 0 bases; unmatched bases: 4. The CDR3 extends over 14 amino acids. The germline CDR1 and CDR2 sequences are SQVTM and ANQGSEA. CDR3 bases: TGCAGCGTTACAGACAGGGGGCCCTCCTACGAGCAGTACTTC. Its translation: CSVTDRGPSYEQYF.

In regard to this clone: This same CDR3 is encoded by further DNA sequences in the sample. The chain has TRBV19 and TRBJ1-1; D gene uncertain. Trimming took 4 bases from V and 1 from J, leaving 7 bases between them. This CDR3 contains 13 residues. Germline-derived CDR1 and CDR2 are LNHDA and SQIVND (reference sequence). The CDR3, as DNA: TGTGCCAGTAGTAGCGGGAGGAACACTGAAGCTTTCTTT. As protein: CASSSGRNTEAFF.

CDR3 sequence reads: CASSLVLGAAEAFF. Here the CDR3 DNA reads TGCGCCAGCAGCTTGGTATTGGGGGCAGCTGAAGCTTTCTTT. The V and J genes are TRBV5-1 and TRBJ1-1; maybe TRBD1 (6 bases). CDR1 SGHRS and CDR2 YFSETQ come from the germline V gene. The CDR3 has 14 residues. V lost 0 bases and J lost 6, with 12 bases in between.

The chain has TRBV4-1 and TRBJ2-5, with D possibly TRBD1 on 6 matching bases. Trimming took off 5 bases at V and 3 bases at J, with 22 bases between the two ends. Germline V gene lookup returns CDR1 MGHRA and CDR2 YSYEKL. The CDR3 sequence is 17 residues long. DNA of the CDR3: TGCGCCAGCAGCTCAAGGGGGATCCTAGGGGTCGAAGAGACCCAGTACTTC. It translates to CASSSRGILGVEETQYF.

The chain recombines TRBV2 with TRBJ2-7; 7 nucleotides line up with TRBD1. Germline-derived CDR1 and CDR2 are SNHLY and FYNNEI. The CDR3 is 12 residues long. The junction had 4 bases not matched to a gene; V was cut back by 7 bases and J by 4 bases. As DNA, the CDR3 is TGTGCCAGCACCGGGACAGTTTACGAGCAGTACTTC. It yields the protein CASTGTVYEQYF.

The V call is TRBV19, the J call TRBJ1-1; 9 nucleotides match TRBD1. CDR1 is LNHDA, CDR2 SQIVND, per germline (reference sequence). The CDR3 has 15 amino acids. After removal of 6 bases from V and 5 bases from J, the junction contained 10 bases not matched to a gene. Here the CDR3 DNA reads TGTGCCAGTAGGGGACAGGGTCTTTCCTTGACTGAAGCTTTCTTT. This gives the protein CASRGQGLSLTEAFF.

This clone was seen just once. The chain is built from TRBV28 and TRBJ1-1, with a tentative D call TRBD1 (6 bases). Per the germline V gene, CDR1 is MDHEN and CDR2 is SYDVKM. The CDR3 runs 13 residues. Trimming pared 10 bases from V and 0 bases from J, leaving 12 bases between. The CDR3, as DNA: TGTGCCATGTCGGACAGAATGAACACTGAAGCTTTCTTT. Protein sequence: CAMSDRMNTEAFF.

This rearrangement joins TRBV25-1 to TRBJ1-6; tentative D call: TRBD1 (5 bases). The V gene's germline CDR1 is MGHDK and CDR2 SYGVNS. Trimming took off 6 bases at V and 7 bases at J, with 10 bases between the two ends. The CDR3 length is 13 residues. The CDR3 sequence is CASRSGYNSPLHF. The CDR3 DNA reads TGTGCCAGCAGGTCAGGGTACAATTCACCCCTCCACTTT.